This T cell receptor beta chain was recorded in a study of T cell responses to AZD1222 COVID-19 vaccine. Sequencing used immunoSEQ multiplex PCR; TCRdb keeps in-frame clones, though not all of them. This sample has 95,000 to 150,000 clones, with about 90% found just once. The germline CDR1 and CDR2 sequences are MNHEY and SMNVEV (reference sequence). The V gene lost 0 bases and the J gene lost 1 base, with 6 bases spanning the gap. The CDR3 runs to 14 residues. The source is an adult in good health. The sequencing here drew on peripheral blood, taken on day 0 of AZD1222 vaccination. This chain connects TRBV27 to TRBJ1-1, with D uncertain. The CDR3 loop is CASSLSVGNTEAFF. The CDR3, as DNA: TGTGCCAGCAGTTTATCGGTGGGGAACACTGAAGCTTTCTTT.